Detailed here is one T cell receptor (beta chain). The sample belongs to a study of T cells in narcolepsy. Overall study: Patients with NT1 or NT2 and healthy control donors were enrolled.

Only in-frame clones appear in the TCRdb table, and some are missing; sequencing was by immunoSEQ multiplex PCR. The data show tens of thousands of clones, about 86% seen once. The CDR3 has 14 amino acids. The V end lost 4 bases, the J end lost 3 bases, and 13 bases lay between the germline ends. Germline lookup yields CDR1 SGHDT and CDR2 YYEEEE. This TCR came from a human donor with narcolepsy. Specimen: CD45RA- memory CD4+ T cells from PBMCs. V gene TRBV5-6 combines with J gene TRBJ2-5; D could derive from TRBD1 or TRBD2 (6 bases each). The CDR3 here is CASSPGAGKETQYF. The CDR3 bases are TGTGCCAGCAGCCCGGGGGCGGGGAAAGAGACCCAGTACTTC.